The 15 T cell receptor beta chains given below trace back to one sample, sequenced in a study of response to subunit inactivated influenza vaccine. Each CDR3 protein is one row after TCRdb ran MiXCR on the RT-PCR reads. Among around 530,000 distinct CDR3 sequences listed, around 11% were seen once. The specimen comprised PBMCs from blood, sampled on the day of vaccination. These receptors were obtained from a man aged 45 to 65 who received an inactivated influenza vaccine.

The table lists this clonotype with a few counts. This chain uses TRBV29-1 with TRBJ2-5; 7 bases are shared with TRBD1. Losses at the gene ends were 3 bases for V and 8 bases for J; bases not matched to a gene: 6. The CDR3 totals 12 residues. Germline assignment: CDR1 SQVTM and CDR2 ANQGSEA. The CDR3 DNA sequence: TGCAGCGTTGAGCAGGGGGAACGAACCCAGTACTTC. Residues: CSVEQGERTQYF.

This clonotype occurred a few times. The V and J genes are TRBV20-1 and TRBJ2-7; either TRBD1 or TRBD2 may supply D (5 bases each). The CDR3 loop spans 16 amino acids. Trimming pared 7 bases from V and 9 bases from J, leaving 31 bases between. Germline loops: CDR1 DFQATT, CDR2 SNEGSKA (reference sequence). CDR3 bases: TGCAGTGGATTACGGCCTCAGGGCGGGTCAGGAAGGCGGCAGTACTTC. Translation gives CSGLRPQGGSGRRQYF.

This clonotype was counted many times. CDR3 in amino acids: CSVVGGEIYEQYF. The CDR3 region has the DNA TGCAGCGTTGTGGGAGGGGAGATCTACGAGCAGTACTTC. The V call is TRBV29-1, the J call TRBJ2-7; 7 nucleotides agree with TRBD2. CDR1 is SQVTM, CDR2 ANQGSEA, per germline. V was clipped by 4 bases and J by 3 bases; unmatched bases: 6. CDR3 length: 13 residues.

This clonotype was detected ten times or more. V usage is TRBV29-1 and J usage is TRBJ2-1; 12 positions match TRBD2. The CDR3 is 14 residues long. Per germline, CDR1 SQVTM and CDR2 ANQGSEA. With V trimmed by 6 bases and J by 6 bases, 6 bases remained unmatched. The CDR3 sequence is CSVETSGSLNEQFF. In DNA, the CDR3 is TGCAGCGTAGAGACTAGCGGGAGTCTCAATGAGCAGTTCTTC.

This clonotype was seen many times. The chain links TRBV20-1 to TRBJ2-7; 7 bases are shared with TRBD1. Germline V gene lookup returns CDR1 DFQATT and CDR2 SNEGSKA (reference sequence). Trimming at V came to 2 bases and at J to 2 bases, leaving 9 bases not matched to a gene. This CDR3 region has 15 residues. The CDR3 loop is CSARPSTGSAYEQYF. CDR3 nucleotide sequence: TGCAGTGCTAGACCCTCGACAGGGAGTGCCTACGAGCAGTACTTC.

The rearrangement joins TRBV15 to TRBJ2-1; D is undetermined. The V gene lost 1 base and the J gene lost 9 bases, with 7 bases spanning the gap. This CDR3 is 12 amino acids long. CDR1 and CDR2 (germline): LNHNV, YYDKDF (reference sequence). The CDR3 DNA sequence: TGTGCCACCAGCAGAGGAATTAGTGAGCAGTTCTTC. Translated, it gives CATSRGISEQFF. Based on the CDR3 plus reference TRBV15 and TRBJ2-1, the full variable domain is DAMVIQNPRYQVTQFGKPVTLSCSQTLNHNVMYWYQQKSSQAPKLLFHYYDKDFNNEADTPDNFQSRRPNTSFCFLDIRSPGLGDTAMYLCATSRGISEQFFGPGTRLTVL.

The chain carries TRBV6-1 and TRBJ2-3; tentatively, D is TRBD1 (7 bases). The CDR3 has 16 amino acids. Germline-derived CDR1 and CDR2 are MNHNS and SASEGT. The V gene lost 9 bases and the J gene lost 0 bases, with 19 bases spanning the gap. CDR3: CASHYRPGGSTDTQYF. CDR3 in DNA: TGTGCCAGTCACTACCGACCAGGGGGGAGCACAGATACGCAGTATTTT.

This clonotype was counted ten times or more. This chain uses TRBV29-1 with TRBJ1-2; D might be TRBD1 (6 bases). The ends were cut back, 7 bases at V and 2 bases at J, with 29 bases in the middle. CDR3 length: 18 residues. From germline, CDR1 is SQVTM and CDR2 ANQGSEA. The CDR3 loop is CSAPFHSSRDIENYGYTF. The DNA of the CDR3 is TGCAGCGCTCCTTTCCATTCTTCCCGGGACATCGAAAACTATGGCTACACCTTC.

The rearrangement links TRBV4-3 to TRBJ2-2; D is ambiguous. The V gene lost 0 bases and the J gene lost 6 bases, with 5 bases spanning the gap. This CDR3 spans 13 amino acids. Per germline, CDR1 LGHNA and CDR2 YSLEER. The DNA of the CDR3 is TGCGCCAGCAGCCAAGATTGGGCCGGGGAGCTGTTTTTT. Its protein product is CASSQDWAGELFF.

This clonotype was picked up a small number of times. J is TRBJ2-2 and V is TRBV6-2 or TRBV6-3; 8 bases match TRBD1. Per the germline V gene, CDR1 is MNHEY and CDR2 is SVGEGT. With 7 bases clipped from V and 5 bases from J, the junction kept 12 bases outside the gene matches. This CDR3 region has 16 residues. Here the CDR3 reads CASKNAGTGWTGELFF. The CDR3 nucleotides read TGTGCCAGCAAGAACGCCGGGACAGGTTGGACCGGGGAGCTGTTTTTT.

The V gene is TRBV6-1, the J gene TRBJ1-4; tentatively, D is TRBD1 (5 bases). The V end was cut by 8 bases, the J end by 7 bases, with 17 bases between. CDR3 length: 14 residues. Germline CDR1 reads MNHNS; CDR2 reads SASEGT. CDR3 in amino acids: CASSQGGDTEKLFF. In DNA, the CDR3 is TGTGCCAGCTCCCAAGGAGGGGATACTGAAAAACTGTTTTTT.

The V and J genes are TRBV15 and TRBJ2-1; 16 bases map to TRBD2. V lost 7 bases to trimming and J lost 15 bases; unmatched junction nucleotides: 6. The CDR3 is 13 amino acids. Germline V gene sequence: CDR1 LNHNV, CDR2 YYDKDF (reference sequence). The CDR3 sequence is CATKGLAGGPGFF. The CDR3 nucleotides are TGTGCCACCAAGGGACTAGCGGGAGGGCCCGGGTTCTTC. The variable domain in full, with the rest retrieved from reference TRBV15 and TRBJ2-1, is DAMVIQNPRYQVTQFGKPVTLSCSQTLNHNVMYWYQQKSSQAPKLLFHYYDKDFNNEADTPDNFQSRRPNTSFCFLDIRSPGLGDTAMYLCATKGLAGGPGFFGPGTRLTVL.

V gene TRBV10-2 combines with J gene TRBJ1-1; 7 nucleotides match TRBD1. CDR1 is WSHSY, CDR2 SAAADI, per germline. Trimming cost V 6 bases and J 1 base; bases outside gene matches: 5. The CDR3 has 14 residues. The CDR3 region has the DNA TGCGCCAGCAGAACCGACAGGGCGAACACTGAAGCTTTCTTT. Encoded protein: CASRTDRANTEAFF.

The rearrangement links TRBV29-1 to TRBJ2-2; TRBD1 or TRBD2 may be the D gene (6 bases each). Trimming cost V 1 base and J 0 bases, with 12 bases left between them. From germline, CDR1 is SQVTM and CDR2 ANQGSEA. CDR3 length equals 16 residues. CDR3 DNA: TGCAGCGTTGAAGCCGGGGGCGCCCCGAACACCGGGGAGCTGTTTTTT. It yields the protein CSVEAGGAPNTGELFF.

This clonotype was seen many times. The chain links TRBV11-2 to TRBJ2-5, with TRBD2 matching over 7 bases. Germline CDR1 is SGHAT and CDR2 is FQNNGV. V trimming: 2 bases; J trimming: 2 bases; junction bases outside the gene matches: 5. The CDR3 has 15 residues. CDR3 loop: CASSLMGTTQETQYF. CDR3 bases: TGTGCCAGCAGCTTAATGGGGACTACACAAGAGACCCAGTACTTC.